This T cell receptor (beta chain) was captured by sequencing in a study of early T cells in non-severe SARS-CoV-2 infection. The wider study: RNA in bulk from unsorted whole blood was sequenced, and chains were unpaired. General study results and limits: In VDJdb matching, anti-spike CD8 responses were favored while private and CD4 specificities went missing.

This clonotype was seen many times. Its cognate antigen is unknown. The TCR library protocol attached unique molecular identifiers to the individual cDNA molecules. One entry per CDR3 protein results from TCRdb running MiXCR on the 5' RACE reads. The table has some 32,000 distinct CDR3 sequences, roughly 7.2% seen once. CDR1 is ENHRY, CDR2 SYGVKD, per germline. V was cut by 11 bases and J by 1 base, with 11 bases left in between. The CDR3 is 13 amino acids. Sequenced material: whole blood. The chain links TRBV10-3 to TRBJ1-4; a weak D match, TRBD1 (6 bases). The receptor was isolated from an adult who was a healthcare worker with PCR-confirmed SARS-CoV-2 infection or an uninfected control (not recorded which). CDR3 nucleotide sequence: TGTGCCGCGGGGGGGCAAACTAATGAAAAACTGTTTTTT. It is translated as CAAGGQTNEKLFF.